Described below is a single TCR beta chain sequence and its context. The clone's antigen remains unknown. Base qualities are not at hand, and no much larger clone is one base apart. The data were taken from a study of blood T cell repertoires in COVID-19 (dated by TCRdb to the early 2020s). Turning to the overall study: Samples from collaborators originated in the United States, Italy and Spain and spanned both the acute and convalescent phases of COVID-19. The prospective study material was composed of cDNA or gDNA derived from T cells, B-cell-depleted T cells, or PBMCs. Where available, HLA class I and class II types were obtained from metadata supplied by the sample provider rather than from assay-based typing. The dataset comprised deeply sampled blood TCRbeta repertoires from subjects exposed to, actively infected with, or recovered from COVID-19. The samples were drawn from two sources: the first 160 participants of the ongoing ImmuneRACE study, and 1,000 to 1,500 subjects contributed by 6 global collaborators. A de-identified subject ID, COVID-19 status, age in years and sex were almost always included in the sample metadata. A freely available public database, intended as a resource for researchers studying the immune response to SARS-CoV-2, is where the repertoires were released.

CDR1 is given as SNHLY and CDR2 as FYNNEI, both from the germline V gene. Germline trimming: 8 bases from V, 3 bases from J; junction bases outside gene matches: 9. Counted from cysteine to phenylalanine, this CDR3 has 14 amino acids. The only DNA kept is the CDR3, 42 bases in frame from the first base. Each collaborating institution followed its own protocols to collect whole blood in K2EDTA tubes. Collaborator samples were shipped for TCRbeta analysis as frozen whole blood, isolated PBMCs, or DNA extracted from either sample type. The research as a whole found: The amount of clinical and demographic metadata varied by source and participant and was provided uncurated.

The immunoSEQ Assay, a bias-controlled multiplex PCR, was used to amplify TCRbeta CDR3 regions from genomic DNA. Per the original workflow: The number of nucleated cells in each sample was estimated by amplification of reference gene primers within the assay. To quantify the absolute abundance of each unique TCRbeta CDR3 rearrangement, sequence reads were collapsed and filtered. For each sample, productive Simpson clonality was calculated as the square root of Simpson's diversity index across productive rearrangements. This immuneACCESS table, as held by TCRdb, lists in-frame sequences with V and J called but not all clones. Of the missing ones, under half trace to an unresolved V gene in checked studies; the others have no known cause. V and J calls and clone size follow that table, whereas D and trimming were derived from the DNA. For this sample there are 75,000 or so clones; 80% to 85% appear just once. 3.5% of the sample comes from the top ten.

The specimen sequenced was peripheral blood. Here the chain combines TRBV2 and TRBJ1-1; 7 central nucleotides agree with TRBD1. The receptor was derived from a man aged 50 to 60 with acute or convalescent COVID-19. The CDR3 sequence is CASVQGSSYTEAFF. The DNA is TGTGCCAGCGTACAGGGGTCGTCGTACACTGAAGCTTTCTTT.